The 27 T cell receptor beta chains listed next were all sequenced from one sample in a study of blood T cell repertoires in COVID-19. The protocol was immunoSEQ multiplex PCR, while the TCRdb copy is restricted to in-frame clones and leaves out a portion. This table holds more than 150,000 clones, more than 85% found once. The material sequenced was peripheral blood. All receptors come from a man aged 45-65 years with acute or convalescent COVID-19.

CDR3 in DNA: TGTGCCAGCAGCACACAGCATGGCACTGAAGCTTTCTTT. The encoded protein is CASSTQHGTEAFF. This sequence joins TRBV11-2 and TRBJ1-1; unclear D gene. Germline CDR1 SGHAT, CDR2 FQNNGV. This CDR3 comprises 13 residues. V lost 5 bases, J lost 4 bases, and 11 bases lay in between.

This rearrangement joins TRBV7-9 to TRBJ2-7; no reliable D call. Germline CDR1 is SEHNR and CDR2 is FQNEAQ (reference sequence). The germline V and J ends were trimmed by 5 bases and 4 bases, with 12 bases remaining between them. The CDR3 has 13 amino acids. This CDR3 reads CASSPPEEYEQYF. The CDR3 coding sequence is TGTGCCAGCAGCCCTCCAGAAGAATACGAGCAGTACTTC.

V gene TRBV10-3 combines with J gene TRBJ2-2; D perhaps matches TRBD1 (5 bases). V shed 5 bases and J shed 1 base, with 8 bases lying between them. The CDR3 has 14 amino acids. CDR1 is ENHRY and CDR2 is SYGVKD in the germline V gene. CDR3 residues: CAISFTGNTGELFF. In DNA, the CDR3 is TGTGCCATCAGTTTCACAGGGAACACCGGGGAGCTGTTTTTT.

This chain links TRBV7-2 with TRBJ1-2; D unresolved. Looked up from germline, CDR1 is SGHTA and CDR2 is FQGNSA. V was pared by 3 bases and J by 0 bases, with 8 bases between. The CDR3 is 14 amino acids. CDR3 nucleotide sequence: TGTGCCAGCAGCTTTTACATGGCTAACTATGGCTACACCTTC. It is translated as CASSFYMANYGYTF.

The chain combines TRBV11-1 with TRBJ2-2, with TRBD1 identical over 7 bases. Unmatched junction bases numbered 10, after V lost 5 bases and J lost 4 bases. The CDR3 is 16 residues long. Germline CDR1 and CDR2: SGHAT and FQDESV (reference sequence). The CDR3 is CASSVLTGSTTGELFF. In nucleotides, the CDR3 is TGTGCCAGCAGCGTGTTGACAGGGAGTACCACCGGGGAGCTGTTTTTT.

The rearrangement uses TRBV29-1 and TRBJ1-4; D is uncertain. Between the trimmed V and J ends, which lost 7 bases and 5 bases, there was a span of 14 bases. Germline V gene data show CDR1 as SQVTM and CDR2 as ANQGSEA. The CDR3 sequence is 13 residues long. The CDR3 protein is CSAKQRVNEKLFF. Written as DNA, the CDR3 is TGCAGCGCGAAACAGAGAGTAAATGAAAAACTGTTTTTT.

The genes are TRBV5-4 and TRBJ2-1; no clear D gene. The length of the CDR3 is 15 residues. The germline V gene encodes CDR1 SGHNT and CDR2 YYREEE (reference sequence). Trimming removed 1 base from V and 0 bases from J, with 8 bases in between. DNA for the CDR3: TGTGCCAGCAGCTTGTTTTTGAGCTCCTACAATGAGCAGTTCTTC. Translating it yields CASSLFLSSYNEQFF.

The chain links TRBV27 to TRBJ2-2, with a weak D call TRBD1 (5 bases). CDR3 length: 15 amino acids. Germline V CDR1 and CDR2: MNHEY, SMNVEV (reference sequence). Trimming removed 4 bases at V and 1 base at J, with 10 bases between. The DNA for the CDR3 is TGTGCCAGCAGTTCCCTCGACAGGAACACCGGGGAGCTGTTTTTT. Its protein product is CASSSLDRNTGELFF.

The chain links TRBV18 to TRBJ2-1; 10 bases align to TRBD1. This CDR3 is 16 amino acids long. The germline V gene has CDR1 KGHSH and CDR2 LQKENI. V dropped 3 bases and J dropped 8; count of bases not matched to a gene: 10. CDR3 DNA: TGTGCCAGCTCACCCACCAACCGACAGGGGGCGGATGAGCAGTTCTTC. The encoded protein is CASSPTNRQGADEQFF.

The gene calls are TRBV5-4 and TRBJ2-7; possible D gene TRBD1, 6 bases. V was pared by 0 bases and J by 3 bases, with 7 bases between. The CDR3 contains 13 residues. Germline V gene data show CDR1 as SGHNT and CDR2 as YYREEE (reference sequence). CDR3 loop: CASSLGQDYEQYV. DNA of the CDR3: TGTGCCAGCAGCTTGGGACAGGACTACGAGCAGTACGTC.

CDR3 region: CASSARDRVRDGYTF. For the CDR3, the DNA is TGTGCCAGCAGCGCCCGGGACAGGGTTAGGGATGGCTACACCTTC. J is TRBJ1-2 and V is TRBV7-9; 9 bases are a match to TRBD1. Germline values: CDR1 SEHNR, CDR2 FQNEAQ (reference sequence). V lost 5 bases, J lost 6 bases, and 10 bases stayed unmatched. This CDR3 has 15 residues.

The rearrangement joins TRBV7-9 to TRBJ2-6, with D perhaps TRBD2 (7 bases). Germline V lookup: CDR1 SEHNR, CDR2 FQNEAQ (reference sequence). The CDR3 extends over 15 amino acids. The ends were cut back, 10 bases at V and 2 bases at J, with 15 bases in the middle. CDR3 loop: CATPGEGAGANVLTF. DNA of the CDR3: TGTGCCACCCCCGGGGAGGGGGCTGGGGCCAACGTCCTGACTTTC.

The rearrangement links TRBV4-3 to TRBJ2-1; D not certain. This CDR3 has 15 residues. Trimming pared 0 bases from V and 6 bases from J, leaving 12 bases between. Per germline, CDR1 LGHNA and CDR2 YSLEER. CDR3: CASSQDSARGNEQFF. The CDR3 DNA follows: TGCGCCAGCAGCCAAGATTCAGCTAGAGGCAATGAGCAGTTCTTC.

The chain has TRBV5-1 and TRBJ2-1; TRBD2 agrees at 8 bases. The CDR3 totals 15 residues. The germline V gene has CDR1 SGHRS and CDR2 YFSETQ. V trimming: 3 bases; J trimming: 4 bases; junction bases outside the gene matches: 6. The CDR3 coding sequence is TGCGCCAGCAGCTCTCCGGGACTAGATTACAATGAGCAGTTCTTC. It encodes CASSSPGLDYNEQFF.

This chain uses TRBV5-4 with TRBJ1-2; 7 bases fit TRBD1. V was pared by 3 bases and J by 2 bases, with 7 bases of the junction left unmatched. The CDR3 extends over 15 amino acids. Germline V lookup: CDR1 SGHNT, CDR2 YYREEE (reference sequence). The CDR3 protein is CASSSPGQTNYGYTF. In nucleotides, the CDR3 is TGTGCCAGCAGCTCGCCGGGACAGACAAACTATGGCTACACCTTC.

The genes are TRBV9 and TRBJ2-1; D may be TRBD2 (6 bases). Germline CDR1 reads SGDLS; CDR2 reads YYNGEE. V was pared by 7 bases and J by 4 bases, with 6 bases between. This CDR3 spans 11 amino acids. CDR3 sequence: CASGGYNEQFF. CDR3 nucleotides: TGTGCCAGCGGGGGGTACAATGAGCAGTTCTTC.

CDR3 in amino acids: CARNQRRGRDNYGYTF. The DNA for the CDR3 is TGTGCCAGGAACCAAAGGCGGGGGCGGGATAACTATGGCTACACCTTC. The V gene is TRBV5-4, the J gene TRBJ1-2; weak D call: TRBD1 (6 bases). The CDR3 has 16 residues. Per the germline V gene, CDR1 is SGHNT and CDR2 is YYREEE (reference sequence). Trimming took 8 bases from V and 1 from J, leaving 21 bases between them.

This rearrangement joins TRBV29-1 to TRBJ2-5, with a tentative D call TRBD1 (5 bases). Germline V lookup: CDR1 SQVTM, CDR2 ANQGSEA. CDR3 length: 13 amino acids. Trimming cost V 2 bases and J 0 bases, with 7 bases left between them. CDR3: CSVEQGYQETQYF. The DNA for the CDR3 is TGCAGCGTTGAACAGGGCTACCAAGAGACCCAGTACTTC. The full variable domain, with the rest looked up from reference TRBV29-1 and TRBJ2-5, is SAVISQKPSRDICQRGTSLTIQCQVDSQVTMMFWYRQQPGQSLTLIATANQGSEATYESGFVIDKFPISRPNLTFSTLTVSNMSPEDSSIYLCSVEQGYQETQYFGPGTRLLVL.

The chain is built from TRBV9 and TRBJ1-1; 8 positions match TRBD1. CDR3 length: 16 amino acids. Trimming removed 2 bases from V and 0 bases from J; junction bases left unmatched: 6. Germline V CDR1 and CDR2: SGDLS, YYNGEE. CDR3 DNA sequence: TGTGCCAGCAGCGTGTTGACAGGGGAGGTGAACACTGAAGCTTTCTTT. Translating it yields CASSVLTGEVNTEAFF.

The chain has TRBV21-1 and TRBJ2-3; the DNA was not compared with TRBD2, the D call given in the table. TRBV21-1 is listed as a pseudogene. CDR3 size: 18 residues. Here the CDR3 reads CASSTAGVAGDLPDTQYF. In DNA, the CDR3 is TGTGCCAGCAGTACCGCCGGGGTAGCGGGAGACCTCCCTGATACGCAGTATTTT.

The gene calls are TRBV7-9 and TRBJ2-2; TRBD1 aligns across 8 bases. V lost 8 bases and J lost 1; bases outside the gene matches: 6. The CDR3 is made up of 15 amino acids. CDR1 and CDR2 from the germline V gene are SEHNR and FQNEAQ (reference sequence). CDR3 in amino acids: CASDRQGLNTGELFF. CDR3 nucleotides: TGTGCCAGCGACCGACAGGGGCTGAACACCGGGGAGCTGTTTTTT.

The chain combines TRBV6-5 with TRBJ1-3; 7 nucleotides align to TRBD1. The germline CDR1 and CDR2 sequences are MNHEY and SVGAGI. The CDR3 loop spans 15 amino acids. V shed 7 bases and J 0 bases; nucleotides not matched to a gene: 6. The CDR3 sequence is CASTRGTSSGNTIYF. DNA of the CDR3: TGTGCCAGCACCAGGGGGACGAGCTCTGGAAACACCATATATTTT.

This clone was detected only a few times. CDR3 amino acids: CASSLSRLTSGNTIYF. The CDR3 nucleotides are TGTGCCAGCAGTTTATCCCGACTTACATCGGGAAACACCATATATTTT. V and J are TRBV28 and TRBJ1-3; D gene ambiguous. CDR1 is MDHEN, CDR2 SYDVKM, per germline. The CDR3 has 16 residues. Trimming cost V 1 base and J 4 bases, with 14 bases left between them.

This clone has only one observation. The chain has TRBV12-2 and TRBJ2-5; TRBD2 reflects the table's D call only, with no check against the DNA. TRBV12-2 is a pseudogene locus. The CDR3 sequence is 14 residues long. The CDR3 here is CASRLGGRGETQYF. The CDR3 bases are TGTGCAAGTCGCTTAGGCGGTCGAGGGGAGACCCAGTACTTC.

CDR3 sequence reads: CASSHTGSSSYNSPLHF. CDR3 sequence (DNA): TGCGCCAGCAGCCATACAGGGTCAAGCTCCTATAATTCACCCCTCCACTTT. V usage is TRBV4-3 and J usage is TRBJ1-6, with D possibly matching TRBD1 (6 bases). V was cut by 3 bases and J by 0 bases, with 12 bases left in between. Looked up from germline, CDR1 is LGHNA and CDR2 is YSLEER. This CDR3 is built from 17 residues.

This clone has a single count. The chain uses TRBV5-4 and TRBJ2-1, with 9 bases identical to TRBD2. Germline CDR1 and CDR2: SGHNT and YYREEE (reference sequence). J lost 11 bases, V lost 0 bases, and 9 bases had no gene match. CDR3 length equals 15 residues. The CDR3 region is CASSLVQRGAGKQFF. CDR3 coding DNA: TGTGCCAGCAGCTTGGTACAGCGGGGGGCCGGGAAGCAGTTCTTC.

The chain joins TRBV27 to TRBJ2-3, with D possibly TRBD2 on 5 matching bases. The CDR3 extends over 13 amino acids. The V gene lost 5 bases and the J gene lost 1 base, with 7 bases spanning the gap. CDR1 is MNHEY, CDR2 SMNVEV, per germline (reference sequence). CDR3 region: CASSPGGTDTQYF. The CDR3 bases are TGTGCCAGCAGTCCCGGGGGCACAGATACGCAGTATTTT.